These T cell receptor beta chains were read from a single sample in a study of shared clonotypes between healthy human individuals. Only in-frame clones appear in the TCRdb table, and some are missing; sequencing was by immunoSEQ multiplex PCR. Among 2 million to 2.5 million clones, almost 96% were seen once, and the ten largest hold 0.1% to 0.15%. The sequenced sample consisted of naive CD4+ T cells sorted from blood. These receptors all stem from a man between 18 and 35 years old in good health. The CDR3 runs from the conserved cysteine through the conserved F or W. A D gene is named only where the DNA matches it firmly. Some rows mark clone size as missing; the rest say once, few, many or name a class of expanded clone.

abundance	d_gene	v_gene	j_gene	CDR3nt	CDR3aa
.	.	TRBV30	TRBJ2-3	TGTGCCTGGAGCCTTCTTACAGATACGCAGTATTTT	CAWSLLTDTQYF
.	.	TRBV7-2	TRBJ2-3	TGTGCCAGCAGCTTAGGGCGAAGGGGTTGGGAAGATACGCAGTATTTT	CASSLGRRGWEDTQYF
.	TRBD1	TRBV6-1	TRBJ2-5	TGTGCCAGCAGTGAGGGGATAGACAGGGGGAAGCAAGAGACCCAGTACTTC	CASSEGIDRGKQETQYF
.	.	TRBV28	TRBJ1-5	TGTGCCAGCAGTTTCGAGGTGAGGGCCCAGCATTTT	CASSFEVRAQHF
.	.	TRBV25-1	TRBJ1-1	TGTGCCAGCAGTGCAGGGGTTTGGAGCACTGAAGCTTTCTTT	CASSAGVWSTEAFF
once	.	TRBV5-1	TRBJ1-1	TGCGCCAGCAGCCCCCTGGGGTCCACTGAAGCTTTCTTT	CASSPLGSTEAFF
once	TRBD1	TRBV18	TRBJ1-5	TGTGCCAGCTCGCTACAGGGGAATCAGCCCCAGCATTTT	CASSLQGNQPQHF
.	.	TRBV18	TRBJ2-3	TGTGCCAGCTCATCCCTTGCTGGGGGCACAGATACGCAGTATTTT	CASSSLAGGTDTQYF
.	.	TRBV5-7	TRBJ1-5	TGTGCCAGCAGCTTGACCCGACAGGGCAATCAGCCCCAGCATTTT	CASSLTRQGNQPQHF
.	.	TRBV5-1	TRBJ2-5	TGCGCCAGCAGTACGATGGACGCCCAAGAGACCCAGTACTTC	CASSTMDAQETQYF
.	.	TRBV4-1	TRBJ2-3	TGCGCCAGCAGCCAAGTTGGGGCTAGCACAGATACGCAGTATTTT	CASSQVGASTDTQYF
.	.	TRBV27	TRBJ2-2	TGTGCCAGCAGTTCCCCGGGCCTTCCCCCGAACACCGGGGAGCTGTTTTTT	CASSSPGLPPNTGELFF
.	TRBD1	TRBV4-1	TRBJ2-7	TGCGCCAGCAGCCTAGCGGGACAGGGGGCTGTCGAGCAGTACTTC	CASSLAGQGAVEQYF
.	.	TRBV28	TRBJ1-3	TGTGCCAGCGGAAGGACAGCTGGAAACACCATATATTTT	CASGRTAGNTIYF
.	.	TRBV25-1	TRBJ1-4	TGTGCCAGCACCAGAGGGGGGGATCTAAAACTGTTTTTT	CASTRGGDLKLFF
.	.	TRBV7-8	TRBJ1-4	TGTGCCAGCAGCCCAGGGTCTAATGAAAAACTGTTTTTT	CASSPGSNEKLFF
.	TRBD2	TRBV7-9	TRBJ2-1	TGTGCCAGCAGCTTATCCGGGGGGTCCTACAATGAGCAGTTCTTC	CASSLSGGSYNEQFF
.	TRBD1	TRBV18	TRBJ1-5	TGTGCCAGCTCACTCAACCAGGGGGATGATCAGCCCCAGCATTTT	CASSLNQGDDQPQHF
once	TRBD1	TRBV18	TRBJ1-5	TGTGCCAGCTCACCCGATGGACAGGGGAGCAATCAGCCCCAGCATTTT	CASSPDGQGSNQPQHF
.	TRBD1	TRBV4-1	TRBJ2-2	TGCGCCAGCAGCCAAACCGGGACAGGGAACACCGGGGAGCTGTTTTTT	CASSQTGTGNTGELFF
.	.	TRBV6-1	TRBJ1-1	TGTGCCAGCAGTGGAGGGACTGTGAAAACTGAAGCTTTCTTT	CASSGGTVKTEAFF
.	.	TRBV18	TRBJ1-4	TGTGCCAGCTCACCACCAAGCGCAACTAATGAAAAACTGTTTTTT	CASSPPSATNEKLFF
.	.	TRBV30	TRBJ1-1	TGTGCCTGTGTCCCGGGAGTCACTGAAGCTTTCTTT	CACVPGVTEAFF
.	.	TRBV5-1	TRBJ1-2	TGCGCCAGCAGCTTGGACTTCCAGGGCTACACCTTC	CASSLDFQGYTF
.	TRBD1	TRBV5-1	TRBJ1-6	TGCGCCAGCAGCTCAGGGACAGGGGGCAGGTCACCCCTCCACTTT	CASSSGTGGRSPLHF
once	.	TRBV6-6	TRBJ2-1	TGTGCCACCATACAGGGGAGGAGGAATGAGCAGTTCTTC	CATIQGRRNEQFF
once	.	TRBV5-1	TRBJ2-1	TGCGCCAGCAGCTCGGAGAGCTCCTACAATGAGCAGTTCTTC	CASSSESSYNEQFF
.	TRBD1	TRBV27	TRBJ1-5	TGTGCCAGCAGTTTACTGGGCTTAGGACAGGGAAAAAATCAGCCCCAGCATTTT	CASSLLGLGQGKNQPQHF
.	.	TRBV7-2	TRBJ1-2	TGTGCCAGCAGCTTAGCTGGCTATGGCTACACCTTC	CASSLAGYGYTF
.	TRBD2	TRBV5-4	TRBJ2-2	TGTGCCAGCAGCTTGCATAGCGGGCCCTCCACCGGGGAGCTGTTTTTT	CASSLHSGPSTGELFF
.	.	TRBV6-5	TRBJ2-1	TGTGCCAGCGCGACCTCCGGGGGCTCCTACAATGAGCAGTTCTTC	CASATSGGSYNEQFF
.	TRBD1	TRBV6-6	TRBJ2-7	TGTGCCAGCAGTTACTCAGGGGGCTTTTACGAGCAGTACTTC	CASSYSGGFYEQYF
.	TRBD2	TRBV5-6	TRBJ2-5	TGTGCCAGCAGCTTTCTAGCGGGGGGCCCGGGGACCCAGTACTTC	CASSFLAGGPGTQYF
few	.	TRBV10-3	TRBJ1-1	TGTGCCATCAGTGGTTCCGAAATGAACACTGAAGCTTTCTTT	CAISGSEMNTEAFF
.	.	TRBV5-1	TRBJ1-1	TGCGCCAGCAGCAGAGCCGGAGTAGGCACTGAAGCTTTCTTT	CASSRAGVGTEAFF
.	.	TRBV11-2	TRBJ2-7	TGTGCCAGCAGCTTTACCGACAGTAGCTCCTACGAGCAGTACTTC	CASSFTDSSSYEQYF
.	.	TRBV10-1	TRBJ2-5	TGCGCCAGCAGTGAGTCTGCAGTCCAAAGAGGGACCCAGTACTTC	CASSESAVQRGTQYF
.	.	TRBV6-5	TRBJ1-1	TGTGCCAGCAGTTCCCCCACCTACACTGAAGCTTTCTTT	CASSSPTYTEAFF
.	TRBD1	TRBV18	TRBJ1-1	TGTGCCAGCTCAGCGGGACAGGCTCACACTGAAGCTTTCTTT	CASSAGQAHTEAFF
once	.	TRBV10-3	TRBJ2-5	TGTGCCATCAGTGACCCCGGGGGTCAAGAGACCCAGTACTTC	CAISDPGGQETQYF
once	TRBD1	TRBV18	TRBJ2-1	TGTGCCAGCTCACCCGGGACAGGACACCTCAATGAGCAGTTCTTC	CASSPGTGHLNEQFF
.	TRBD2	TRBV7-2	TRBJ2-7	TGTGCCAGCAGCTTAGAGCGGGAGGGCCTTGACGAGCAGTACTTC	CASSLEREGLDEQYF
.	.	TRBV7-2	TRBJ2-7	TGTGCCAGCAGCCGTGGGGGGACAATAATCTACGAGCAGTACTTC	CASSRGGTIIYEQYF
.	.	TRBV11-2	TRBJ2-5	TGTGCCAGCAGCTTAGTGTCTAAGCAAGAGACCCAGTACTTC	CASSLVSKQETQYF
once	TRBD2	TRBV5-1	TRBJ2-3	TGCGCCAGCAGCTTGCCTAGCGGGAGCGTCACAGATACGCAGTATTTT	CASSLPSGSVTDTQYF
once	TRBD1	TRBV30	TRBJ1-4	TGTGCCTGGACCCCCGGGACAGGGGGAAAACTGTTTTTT	CAWTPGTGGKLFF
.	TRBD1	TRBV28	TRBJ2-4	TGTGCCAGCACCCTCCTCCTCCAGGGGGCTAAAAACATTCAGTACTTC	CASTLLLQGAKNIQYF
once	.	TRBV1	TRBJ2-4	TGCACCAGCAGTGCCGGGACTAGCGGGGGGAAGCCTGACGGAAACATTCAGTACTTC	CTSSAGTSGGKPDGNIQYF
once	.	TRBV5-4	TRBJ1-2	TGTGCCAGCAGCGGTGACTTCCCAAACTATGGCTACACCTTC	CASSGDFPNYGYTF
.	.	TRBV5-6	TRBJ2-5	TGTGCCAGCAGCTTCGAGTTGGGGCCCCAAGAGACCCAGTACTTC	CASSFELGPQETQYF
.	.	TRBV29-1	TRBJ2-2	TGCAGCGTTGGGAACCCGTACACCGGGGAGCTGTTTTTT	CSVGNPYTGELFF
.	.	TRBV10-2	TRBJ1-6	TGCGCCAGCAGCGGCCGGGACAACGGTGGGGTTAATTCACCCCTCCACTTT	CASSGRDNGGVNSPLHF
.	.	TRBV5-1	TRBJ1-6	TGCGCCAGCAGCTTGACGGGGGCTCTATTAAATTCACCCCTCCACTTT	CASSLTGALLNSPLHF
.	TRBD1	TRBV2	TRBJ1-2	TGTGCCAGCAGTGTCCCGGGACAGGGGGGGTTTAACTATGGCTACACCTTC	CASSVPGQGGFNYGYTF